This passage covers 20 T cell receptor beta chains from one sample sequenced in a study of T cell responses to AZD1222 COVID-19 vaccine. Data came from immunoSEQ multiplex PCR; TCRdb stores just in-frame clones and leaves some out. The table has about 150,000 clones, about 92% seen once; the top ten hold about 20%. The sequencing used peripheral blood, collected on day 0 of AZD1222 vaccination. All receptors derive from an adult in good health.

The chain joins TRBV4-1 to TRBJ1-2; 8 bases agree with TRBD1. The CDR3 runs 16 residues. CDR1 is MGHRA, CDR2 YSYEKL, per germline. V trimming: 2 bases; J trimming: 4 bases; junction bases outside the gene matches: 9. The CDR3 sequence is CASSQTGTGRGYGYTF. The CDR3 nucleotides are TGCGCCAGCAGCCAAACCGGGACAGGTAGGGGCTATGGCTACACCTTC.

The chain has TRBV19 and TRBJ2-1, with 10 nucleotides matching TRBD2. Looked up from germline, CDR1 is LNHDA and CDR2 is SQIVND (reference sequence). J lost 12 bases, V lost 1 base, and 6 bases had no gene match. The CDR3 totals 14 residues. CDR3 region: CASSIVRAGGGQFF. In DNA form, the CDR3 reads TGTGCCAGTAGTATAGTAAGAGCGGGAGGGGGGCAGTTCTTC.

This clone was detected once. J is TRBJ1-1 and V is TRBV10-1, with D unresolved. Trimming stripped 6 bases from V and 6 bases from J, with 14 bases between. In germline, CDR1 is WNHNN, CDR2 SYGVQD (reference sequence). The CDR3 runs 13 residues. This CDR3 is CASRALLRPEAFF. CDR3 nucleotides: TGCGCCAGCAGGGCCCTCCTCCGCCCTGAAGCTTTCTTT.

The chain links TRBV29-1 to TRBJ1-2, with a weak D call TRBD1 (6 bases). The ends were cut back, 1 base at V and 4 bases at J, with 7 bases in the middle. The CDR3 extends over 12 amino acids. Germline values: CDR1 SQVTM, CDR2 ANQGSEA. The CDR3 sequence is CSVEGTAYGYTF. DNA for the CDR3: TGCAGCGTTGAAGGGACAGCCTATGGCTACACCTTC.

This chain joins TRBV7-2 and TRBJ1-5; D may be TRBD1 (6 bases). The germline gives CDR1 SGHTA, CDR2 FQGNSA. This CDR3 comprises 15 residues. With 2 bases removed from V and 4 bases from J, the gap between germline ends came to 12 bases. DNA for the CDR3: TGTGCCAGCAGCTTAAGGGGGTCTCGGAATCAGCCCCAGCATTTT. It translates to CASSLRGSRNQPQHF.

This clone was picked up one time. CDR3 sequence: CASSPRLTDDNQPQHF. In DNA, the CDR3 is TGTGCCAGCAGCCCCCGCCTCACCGACGACAATCAGCCCCAGCATTTT. This rearrangement joins TRBV3-1 (or the pseudogene TRBV3-2) to TRBJ1-5; D not certain. Germline V gives CDR1 LGHDT, CDR2 YNNKEL (reference sequence). V lost 4 bases and J 3 bases, leaving 16 bases between the germline ends. This CDR3 is 16 amino acids long.

This clone was detected once. V gene TRBV6-5 combines with J gene TRBJ1-3; D is undetermined. Trimming stripped 0 bases from V and 0 bases from J, with 6 bases between. The length of the CDR3 is 15 residues. Per the germline V gene, CDR1 is MNHEY and CDR2 is SVGAGI. In nucleotides, the CDR3 is TGTGCCAGCAGTTACTCCCCGATCTCTGGAAACACCATATATTTT. It yields the protein CASSYSPISGNTIYF.

The CDR3 sequence: CASSLLGAGGLYEQYF. The CDR3 DNA reads TGTGCCAGCAGTTTGTTAGGCGCAGGGGGTTTGTACGAGCAGTACTTC. This chain connects TRBV28 to TRBJ2-7; the match to TRBD1 covers 7 bases. Germline CDR1 is MDHEN and CDR2 is SYDVKM. Unmatched junction bases numbered 12, after V lost 3 bases and J lost 4 bases. The CDR3 sequence is 16 residues long.

The chain has TRBV28 and TRBJ2-1, with D unresolved. CDR3 length equals 16 residues. The V end lost 6 bases, the J end lost 0 bases, and 15 bases lay between the germline ends. The germline gives CDR1 MDHEN, CDR2 SYDVKM. In DNA form, the CDR3 reads TGTGCCAGCAGGAACCCGGGTCAAAGCTCCTACAATGAGCAGTTCTTC. Protein: CASRNPGQSSYNEQFF.

The V call is TRBV19, the J call TRBJ2-1, with TRBD2 identical over 13 bases. In germline, CDR1 is LNHDA, CDR2 SQIVND (reference sequence). The CDR3 sequence is 16 residues long. V shed 5 bases, J shed 7 bases, and the junction held 8 bases outside the gene matches. Here the CDR3 DNA reads TGTGCCAGTAGTTTCGGACTAGCGGGGGTCAGGAATGAGCAGTTCTTC. Its protein product is CASSFGLAGVRNEQFF. Based on the CDR3 plus reference TRBV19 and TRBJ2-1, the full variable domain is DGGITQSPKYLFRKEGQNVTLSCEQNLNHDAMYWYRQDPGQGLRLIYYSQIVNDFQKGDIAEGYSVSREKKESFPLTVTSAQKNPTAFYLCASSFGLAGVRNEQFFGPGTRLTVL.

The J gene is TRBJ2-3, the V gene TRBV6-6, with D uncertain. The V and J ends lost 5 bases and 7 bases respectively, with 28 bases between them. The germline V gene encodes CDR1 MNHNY and CDR2 SVGAGI (reference sequence). The CDR3 spans 18 residues. The CDR3 sequence: CASSPSPWVAGGTHTQYF. CDR3 coding DNA: TGTGCCAGCAGTCCGTCCCCTTGGGTGGCTGGCGGAACCCATACGCAGTATTTT.

V and J are TRBV5-1 and TRBJ2-4, with a tentative D call TRBD1 (5 bases). Germline lookup yields CDR1 SGHRS and CDR2 YFSETQ. This CDR3 region has 14 residues. Deletions cut 0 bases from V and 6 bases from J, with 10 bases between. Written as DNA, the CDR3 is TGCGCCAGCAGCTTGGCTTGGGGCGGAAACATTCAGTACTTC. This codes for CASSLAWGGNIQYF.

The rearrangement uses TRBV19 and TRBJ1-4; the D gene is possibly TRBD1 (6 bases). Trimming pared 5 bases from V and 6 bases from J, leaving 16 bases between. Germline CDR1 and CDR2: LNHDA and SQIVND (reference sequence). The CDR3 spans 15 residues. The CDR3 protein is CASSGSGGHHEKLFF. CDR3 in DNA: TGTGCCAGTAGTGGTTCCGGGGGACATCATGAAAAACTGTTTTTT.

The chain recombines TRBV5-6 with TRBJ2-7, with 11 positions matching TRBD2. Germline loops: CDR1 SGHDT, CDR2 YYEEEE. This CDR3 comprises 17 residues. Losses at the gene ends were 1 base for V and 5 bases for J; bases not matched to a gene: 11. The CDR3 DNA reads as TGTGCCAGCAGCTTGTTCCTCGGTAGCGGGGGGGCAAACGAGCAGTACTTC. This sequence encodes CASSLFLGSGGANEQYF.

This chain connects TRBV7-2 to TRBJ1-1; D remains ambiguous. CDR1 is SGHTA, CDR2 FQGNSA, per germline. CDR3 length: 15 residues. V gave up 2 bases and J gave up 1 base, with 11 bases separating them. In DNA, the CDR3 is TGTGCCAGCAGCTTAACTCCGGACGCGAACACTGAAGCTTTCTTT. Protein sequence: CASSLTPDANTEAFF.

V is TRBV5-1 and J is TRBJ2-2; 7 bases agree with TRBD2. CDR1 and CDR2 (germline): SGHRS, YFSETQ. The junction had 6 bases not matched to a gene; V was cut back by 7 bases and J by 0 bases. This CDR3 spans 15 amino acids. This CDR3 is CASEWGTTNTGELFF. CDR3 sequence (DNA): TGCGCCAGCGAATGGGGGACTACGAACACCGGGGAGCTGTTTTTT.

Only one count was recorded for this clone. This sample includes further DNA sequences coding for the same CDR3. The chain carries TRBV5-1 and TRBJ1-6; TRBD1 agrees at 10 bases. The trim removed 0 bases at V and 7 bases at J, leaving 1 base unmatched. The germline V gene has CDR1 SGHRS and CDR2 YFSETQ. The CDR3 totals 15 residues. CDR3 sequence (DNA): TGCGCCAGCAGCTTGGGACAGGGGGCGAATTCACCCCTCCACTTT. It is translated as CASSLGQGANSPLHF.

In DNA form, the CDR3 reads TGTGCCAGTATACTTTCGGACGGGGGCTATGGCTACACCTTC. Translation: CASILSDGGYGYTF. The V call is TRBV2, the J call TRBJ1-2; D might be TRBD1 (5 bases). The CDR3 runs to 14 residues. Trimming left V 9 bases short and J 4 bases short, with 18 bases between. Germline CDR1 SNHLY, CDR2 FYNNEI.

J is TRBJ1-4 and V is TRBV5-8, with D hard to call. Germline values: CDR1 SGHTS, CDR2 YDEGEE. The V gene lost 0 bases and the J gene lost 6 bases, with 12 bases spanning the gap. The CDR3 runs 15 residues. CDR3: CASSLAGGGDEKLFF. In nucleotides, the CDR3 is TGTGCCAGCAGCTTGGCCGGCGGTGGGGATGAAAAACTGTTTTTT.

The chain couples TRBV28 to TRBJ2-7, with 7 bases matching TRBD1. The ends lost 6 bases at V and 5 bases at J; junction bases unmatched: 7. The CDR3 is made up of 13 amino acids. Germline CDR1 reads MDHEN; CDR2 reads SYDVKM. This chain's CDR3 is CASRHPQGNEQYF. The DNA for the CDR3 is TGTGCCAGCAGACACCCACAGGGGAACGAGCAGTACTTC. The whole variable domain, filled in from reference TRBV28 and TRBJ2-7, reads DVKVTQSSRYLVKRTGEKVFLECVQDMDHENMFWYRQDPGLGLRLIYFSYDVKMKEKGDIPEGYSVSREKKERFSLILESASTNQTSMYLCASRHPQGNEQYFGPGTRLTVT.